These T cell receptor beta chains were read from a single sample in a study of control samples from healthy donors and cancer patients. TCRdb's table, derived via immunoSEQ multiplex PCR, lists solely in-frame clones and lacks some. This sample has 150,000 to 200,000 clones, with around 94% found just once. Sequencing used blood. Source of these receptors: a woman in her late teens or twenties in good health. Each CDR3 is given with its conserved first and last residue. The D gene is left open where the match is weak. Expanded clones get a size class; other rows say once, few or many, or leave the size out.

clone_size: once; d_call: -; j_call: TRBJ2-3; v_call: TRBV4-3; cdr3_nt: TGCGCCAGCAGCCTCACAGATACGCAGTATTTT; cdr3_aa: CASSLTDTQYF
clone_size: -; d_call: TRBD1; j_call: TRBJ1-1; v_call: TRBV11-2; cdr3_nt: TGTGCCAGCAGCCCCGGACAGGGAGGGAATGAAGCTTTCTTT; cdr3_aa: CASSPGQGGNEAFF
clone_size: -; d_call: -; j_call: TRBJ1-2; v_call: TRBV19; cdr3_nt: TGTGCCAGTAATGTTTTACACACCGCGGAGAGCTATGGCTACACCTTC; cdr3_aa: CASNVLHTAESYGYTF
clone_size: once; d_call: -; j_call: TRBJ1-1; v_call: TRBV2; cdr3_nt: TGTGCCAGCAGTGAAAACACTGAAGCTTTCTTT; cdr3_aa: CASSENTEAFF
clone_size: -; d_call: -; j_call: TRBJ2-3; v_call: TRBV27; cdr3_nt: TGTGCCAGCAGTGTATACGGGACAGATACGCAGTATTTT; cdr3_aa: CASSVYGTDTQYF
clone_size: once; d_call: -; j_call: TRBJ2-3; v_call: TRBV11-2; cdr3_nt: TGTGCCAGCAGCTTTCTGGGATATACACGACCAAATACGCAGTATTTT; cdr3_aa: CASSFLGYTRPNTQYF
clone_size: -; d_call: -; j_call: TRBJ2-5; v_call: TRBV6-6; cdr3_nt: TGTGCCAGCCTTTATGGGGAGACCCAGTACTTC; cdr3_aa: CASLYGETQYF
clone_size: -; d_call: -; j_call: TRBJ1-3; v_call: TRBV5-1; cdr3_nt: TGCGCCAGCAGCTCAGGGGGAAACACCATATATTTT; cdr3_aa: CASSSGGNTIYF
clone_size: -; d_call: -; j_call: TRBJ2-2; v_call: TRBV12-5; cdr3_nt: TGTGCTAGTGGTCCCTCGGGCAGGGGAAACACCGGGGAGCTGTTTTTT; cdr3_aa: CASGPSGRGNTGELFF
clone_size: once; d_call: TRBD2; j_call: TRBJ2-3; v_call: TRBV10-3; cdr3_nt: TGTGCCATCAGTCCGGCCGCGGGGGGAGATACGCAGTATTTT; cdr3_aa: CAISPAAGGDTQYF
clone_size: -; d_call: -; j_call: TRBJ1-5; v_call: TRBV15; cdr3_nt: TGTGCCACCAGCCCCGAATGGGATCAGCCCCAGCATTTT; cdr3_aa: CATSPEWDQPQHF
clone_size: once; d_call: TRBD1; j_call: TRBJ1-1; v_call: TRBV5-1; cdr3_nt: TGCGCCAGCAGCTTCGACAGGGCGGGAGTAGGAGCTTTCTTT; cdr3_aa: CASSFDRAGVGAFF
clone_size: -; d_call: -; j_call: TRBJ2-3; v_call: TRBV5-1; cdr3_nt: TGCGCCAGCAGCTTGGCCGACAAATTCACAGATACGCAGTATTTT; cdr3_aa: CASSLADKFTDTQYF
clone_size: -; d_call: -; j_call: TRBJ2-5; v_call: TRBV7-9; cdr3_nt: TGTGCCAGCAGCTTCACAAGACAAGAGACCCAGTACTTC; cdr3_aa: CASSFTRQETQYF
clone_size: -; d_call: TRBD1; j_call: TRBJ1-2; v_call: TRBV7-9; cdr3_nt: TGTGCCAGCATCCCGGGACAGGGAGATGGCTACACCTTC; cdr3_aa: CASIPGQGDGYTF
clone_size: -; d_call: -; j_call: TRBJ2-3; v_call: TRBV11-3; cdr3_nt: TGTGCCAGCAGCTCCTACAGCGCAGATACGCAGTATTTT; cdr3_aa: CASSSYSADTQYF
clone_size: -; d_call: -; j_call: TRBJ1-2; v_call: TRBV18; cdr3_nt: TGTGCCAGCTCACTCGGGGTGAGTGGCTACACCTTC; cdr3_aa: CASSLGVSGYTF
clone_size: -; d_call: TRBD1; j_call: TRBJ1-4; v_call: TRBV3-1/TRBV3-2; cdr3_nt: TGTGCCAGCAGTCTCGGGACAGGGGGTGAAAAACTGTTTTTT; cdr3_aa: CASSLGTGGEKLFF
clone_size: -; d_call: -; j_call: TRBJ1-1; v_call: TRBV4-1; cdr3_nt: TGCGCCAGCAGCCAACTAAACACGGCGGGCACTGAAGCTTTCTTT; cdr3_aa: CASSQLNTAGTEAFF
clone_size: -; d_call: -; j_call: TRBJ1-3; v_call: TRBV5-1; cdr3_nt: TGCGCCAGCCTCCGGGGGAGGACGGACTCTGGAAACACCATATATTTT; cdr3_aa: CASLRGRTDSGNTIYF
clone_size: -; d_call: -; j_call: TRBJ2-2; v_call: TRBV19; cdr3_nt: TGTGCCAGTAGTTATACGACCGGGGAGCTGTTTTTT; cdr3_aa: CASSYTTGELFF
clone_size: once; d_call: TRBD1; j_call: TRBJ2-7; v_call: TRBV10-1; cdr3_nt: TGCGCCAGCAGTCCCGGACAGGGGGTCTCCTACGAGCAGTACTTC; cdr3_aa: CASSPGQGVSYEQYF
clone_size: -; d_call: -; j_call: TRBJ1-1; v_call: TRBV7-6; cdr3_nt: TGTGCCAGCAGCTTAACCGGGTTTTCGGGGGCCACTGAAGCTTTCTTT; cdr3_aa: CASSLTGFSGATEAFF
clone_size: -; d_call: -; j_call: TRBJ1-5; v_call: TRBV28; cdr3_nt: TGTGCCAGCGGCGGGGACAGCAATCAGCCCCAGCATTTT; cdr3_aa: CASGGDSNQPQHF
clone_size: -; d_call: -; j_call: TRBJ1-1; v_call: TRBV11-3; cdr3_nt: TGTGCCAGCAGCCTACTTGGGCCTCGTGGGCCCCTGAACACTGAAGCTTTCTTT; cdr3_aa: CASSLLGPRGPLNTEAFF
clone_size: once; d_call: -; j_call: TRBJ1-5; v_call: TRBV7-2; cdr3_nt: TGTGCCAGCAGCGATAACATGGGTCAGCCCCAGCATTTT; cdr3_aa: CASSDNMGQPQHF
clone_size: once; d_call: -; j_call: TRBJ1-2; v_call: TRBV12-3/TRBV12-4; cdr3_nt: TGTGCCAGCAGTTTAGTTTCCGGGGGGTACACCTTC; cdr3_aa: CASSLVSGGYTF
clone_size: -; d_call: -; j_call: TRBJ2-7; v_call: TRBV7-6; cdr3_nt: TGTGCCAGCAGCTTAGCGGGGCGGAACTACGAGCAGTACTTC; cdr3_aa: CASSLAGRNYEQYF
clone_size: -; d_call: -; j_call: TRBJ2-6; v_call: TRBV11-2; cdr3_nt: TGTGCCAGCAGCCCGGGTGTCTCTGGGGCCAACGTCCTGACTTTC; cdr3_aa: CASSPGVSGANVLTF
clone_size: -; d_call: -; j_call: TRBJ1-5; v_call: TRBV12-3/TRBV12-4; cdr3_nt: TGTGCCAGCTGGGGGGGGATAAATCAGCCCCAGCATTTT; cdr3_aa: CASWGGINQPQHF
clone_size: -; d_call: TRBD1; j_call: TRBJ1-2; v_call: TRBV29-1; cdr3_nt: TGCAGCACCGGGACAGTGGCGATGGATGGCTACACCTTC; cdr3_aa: CSTGTVAMDGYTF
clone_size: -; d_call: -; j_call: TRBJ2-1; v_call: TRBV10-3; cdr3_nt: TGTGCCATCAGTGACCTGAATCGGGGGTACAATGAGCAGTTCTTC; cdr3_aa: CAISDLNRGYNEQFF
clone_size: few; d_call: -; j_call: TRBJ2-7; v_call: TRBV14; cdr3_nt: TGTGCCAGCAGCCAAGAGGCCCCCGGACAGGTAGGGGGGATCCACGAGCAGTACTTC; cdr3_aa: CASSQEAPGQVGGIHEQYF
clone_size: few; d_call: -; j_call: TRBJ2-7; v_call: TRBV6-6; cdr3_nt: TGTGCCAGCTCCAAGCGCTCCTACGAGCAGTACTTC; cdr3_aa: CASSKRSYEQYF
clone_size: -; d_call: -; j_call: TRBJ1-1; v_call: TRBV7-2; cdr3_nt: TGTGCCAGCAGCTCGTCGTTTGGGACTGAAGCTTTCTTT; cdr3_aa: CASSSSFGTEAFF
clone_size: -; d_call: -; j_call: TRBJ1-3; v_call: TRBV7-2; cdr3_nt: TGTGCCAGCAGCTTAGGTAACTCTGGAAACACCATATATTTT; cdr3_aa: CASSLGNSGNTIYF
clone_size: -; d_call: -; j_call: TRBJ2-1; v_call: TRBV19; cdr3_nt: TGTGCCAGTAGTATGGACGGAAGCTCCTACAATGAGCAGTTCTTC; cdr3_aa: CASSMDGSSYNEQFF
clone_size: -; d_call: -; j_call: TRBJ2-1; v_call: TRBV27; cdr3_nt: TGTGCCAGCAGCCGGACGCCTTACAATGAGCAGTTCTTC; cdr3_aa: CASSRTPYNEQFF
clone_size: -; d_call: TRBD2; j_call: TRBJ2-2; v_call: TRBV19; cdr3_nt: TGTGCCAGTACCGAAGCGGGAACAAGGAACACCGGGGAGCTGTTTTTT; cdr3_aa: CASTEAGTRNTGELFF
clone_size: -; d_call: -; j_call: TRBJ1-5; v_call: TRBV19; cdr3_nt: TGTGCCAGTACCCCCACGCCGGTTAGACAGCCCCAGCATTTT; cdr3_aa: CASTPTPVRQPQHF
clone_size: -; d_call: -; j_call: TRBJ1-4; v_call: TRBV10-2; cdr3_nt: TGCGCCACCAGATGGCAGGGTGGAGAAAAACTGTTTTTT; cdr3_aa: CATRWQGGEKLFF
clone_size: -; d_call: TRBD1; j_call: TRBJ2-2; v_call: TRBV4-3; cdr3_nt: TGCGCCAGCAGCCTCGACAGGGGGCGACATGCCGGGGAGCTGTTTTTT; cdr3_aa: CASSLDRGRHAGELFF
clone_size: -; d_call: TRBD2; j_call: TRBJ2-7; v_call: TRBV7-8; cdr3_nt: TGTGCCAGCAGCTTAGACGGGAGGGACTACGAGCAGTACTTC; cdr3_aa: CASSLDGRDYEQYF
clone_size: -; d_call: -; j_call: TRBJ2-3; v_call: TRBV21-1; cdr3_nt: TGTGCCAGCAGCAAAGGGGGACTAGCGGGAGTCCGCGGAGATACGCAGTATTTT; cdr3_aa: CASSKGGLAGVRGDTQYF
clone_size: -; d_call: -; j_call: TRBJ2-1; v_call: TRBV24-1; cdr3_nt: TGTGCCACCACGGGCAGCGCTAACCTCAATGAGCAGTTCTTC; cdr3_aa: CATTGSANLNEQFF
clone_size: -; d_call: -; j_call: TRBJ1-2; v_call: TRBV6-2/TRBV6-3; cdr3_nt: TGTGCCAGCAGTTATGACGGAGAAGGAAGCTACACCTTC; cdr3_aa: CASSYDGEGSYTF
clone_size: -; d_call: -; j_call: TRBJ1-3; v_call: TRBV5-1; cdr3_nt: TGCGCCAGCAGCTTGACAGTCTCTGGAAACACCATATATTTT; cdr3_aa: CASSLTVSGNTIYF